This entry lists 31 T cell receptor beta chains sequenced from one sample in a study of T cells in Graves' hyperthyroidism and ophthalmopathy. The source material, RNA transcripts, was used to amplify TCR beta CDR3 regions. TCR CDR3 regions were first amplified by RT-PCR with HTBI primers. MiXCR was run by TCRdb on the multiplex PCR reads, yielding one entry per CDR3 protein. The data contain a few hundred thousand distinct CDR3 sequences, approximately 14% of them seen just once; the ten biggest clones take up 20%. Sequencing used blood. The receptors stem from a young woman with Graves' ophthalmopathy.

This clonotype was recorded many times. J is TRBJ1-3 and V is TRBV3-1; D is unclear. V lost 1 base and J 5 bases, leaving 12 bases between the germline ends. The CDR3 loop spans 15 amino acids. Germline CDR1 is LGHDT and CDR2 is YNNKEL (reference sequence). As DNA, the CDR3 is TGTGCCAGCAGCCAAGGCTTGGGCGCAAGAAACACCATATATTTT. This gives the protein CASSQGLGARNTIYF. The full variable domain, rest sourced from reference TRBV3-1 and TRBJ1-3, is DTAVSQTPKYLVTQMGNDKSIKCEQNLGHDTMYWYKQDSKKFLKIMFSYNNKELIINETVPNRFSPKSPDKAHLNLHINSLELGDSAVYFCASSQGLGARNTIYFGEGSWLTVV.

This clonotype was observed many times. The chain recombines TRBV7-8 with TRBJ1-1, with D maybe TRBD1 (6 bases). The CDR3 is 16 residues long. Germline CDR1 reads SGHVS; CDR2 reads FQNEAQ. V was shortened by 4 bases and J by 4 bases, with 19 bases between the two germline ends. CDR3 in DNA: TGTGCCAGCAGCTCAAAGAGGAAAGGACAGCGCACTGAAGCTTTCTTT. The encoded protein is CASSSKRKGQRTEAFF.

This clonotype was recorded many times. This rearrangement joins TRBV12-3 or TRBV12-4 to TRBJ2-1, with TRBD1 as a possible D gene (6 bases). V was shortened by 5 bases and J by 5 bases, with 16 bases between the two germline ends. CDR3 size: 15 residues. CDR3 protein: CASSVTGSLNNEQFF. The CDR3 DNA reads TGTGCCAGCAGTGTTACAGGGAGTTTAAACAATGAGCAGTTCTTC.

This rearrangement joins TRBV6-1 to TRBJ2-2, with D possibly matching TRBD1 (6 bases). The CDR3 has 16 amino acids. V was pared by 5 bases and J by 7 bases, with 20 bases between. The germline V gene has CDR1 MNHNS and CDR2 SASEGT. Here the CDR3 DNA reads TGTGCCAGCAGTCAGGTGGACCTAGGGGGTGGCGGGGAGCTGTTTTTT. Translating gives CASSQVDLGGGGELFF.

This clonotype was seen many times. The V call is TRBV6-2 or TRBV6-3, the J call TRBJ2-5; D gene unclear. V lost 0 bases and J 1 base, leaving 6 bases between the germline ends. The CDR3 runs to 14 residues. Germline CDR1 reads MNHEY; CDR2 reads SVGEGT. In DNA, the CDR3 is TGTGCCAGCAGTTACTCTAGAAGCCAAGAGACCCAGTACTTC. Translation gives CASSYSRSQETQYF.

This clonotype was counted ten times or more. The chain is built from TRBV20-1 and TRBJ2-1, with 10 bases lining up with TRBD1. This CDR3 is built from 13 residues. The germline V gene encodes CDR1 DFQATT and CDR2 SNEGSKA (reference sequence). Losses at the gene ends were 7 bases for V and 2 bases for J; bases not matched to a gene: 2. The CDR3, as DNA: TGCAGTGGACAGGGGGCCGCCTACAATGAGCAGTTCTTC. Its translation is CSGQGAAYNEQFF.

This clonotype has a handful of counts. The gene calls are TRBV10-3 and TRBJ2-7, with D maybe TRBD1 (7 bases). Germline values: CDR1 ENHRY, CDR2 SYGVKD. V lost 7 bases and J lost 3, with 31 bases in between. The CDR3 loop spans 19 amino acids. The CDR3: CAITRVRLSGQGGFYEQYF. CDR3 sequence (DNA): TGTGCCATCACCCGTGTGAGGCTATCAGGGCAGGGGGGTTTCTACGAGCAGTACTTC.

The chain carries TRBV5-1 and TRBJ2-1; D not resolved. This CDR3 spans 15 amino acids. The V gene's germline CDR1 is SGHRS and CDR2 YFSETQ. Trimming took off 4 bases at V and 5 bases at J, with 16 bases between the two ends. This CDR3 is CASSPSRRIDNEQFF. The CDR3 DNA is TGCGCCAGCAGCCCAAGCCGCCGGATTGACAATGAGCAGTTCTTC.

This clonotype has a handful of counts. This sequence joins TRBV20-1 and TRBJ2-1; TRBD1 matches 7 bases. Germline-derived CDR1 and CDR2 are DFQATT and SNEGSKA (reference sequence). Trimming took 3 bases from V and 5 from J; bases not matched to a gene: 4. The length of the CDR3 is 13 residues. The CDR3 loop is CSARGQMNNEQFF. CDR3 nucleotide sequence: TGCAGTGCTAGGGGACAGATGAACAATGAGCAGTTCTTC.

The chain has TRBV6-1 and TRBJ1-5, with D hard to call. The CDR3 loop spans 18 amino acids. Germline values: CDR1 MNHNS, CDR2 SASEGT. Trimming cost V 3 bases and J 0 bases, with 18 bases left between them. In nucleotides, the CDR3 is TGTGCCAGCAGTGATGCTCCAGGACGTAAATATAGCAATCAGCCCCAGCATTTT. Translating gives CASSDAPGRKYSNQPQHF.

The sample holds many counts of this clonotype. The rearrangement uses TRBV28 and TRBJ2-3; possibly TRBD1 for D (6 bases). The V and J ends lost 3 bases and 2 bases respectively, with 12 bases between them. This CDR3 comprises 15 residues. Germline CDR1 reads MDHEN; CDR2 reads SYDVKM. For the CDR3, the DNA is TGTGCCAGCAGTTTTACAGGGTGGAACACAGATACGCAGTATTTT. Protein: CASSFTGWNTDTQYF.

This clonotype was seen ten or more times. This chain's CDR3 is CASSFLRENTGELFF. As DNA, the CDR3 is TGTGCCAGCAGCTTTTTGCGGGAAAACACCGGGGAGCTGTTTTTT. The genes are TRBV11-2 and TRBJ2-2; maybe TRBD2 (6 bases). The V gene's germline CDR1 is SGHAT and CDR2 FQNNGV. The germline V and J ends were trimmed by 3 bases and 2 bases, with 10 bases remaining between them. The CDR3 length is 15 residues.

This clonotype was picked up many times. The chain recombines TRBV20-1 with TRBJ1-5; 8 nucleotides line up with TRBD1. This CDR3 spans 12 amino acids. Germline V gene sequence: CDR1 DFQATT, CDR2 SNEGSKA (reference sequence). Trimming at V came to 2 bases and at J to 6 bases, leaving 0 bases not matched to a gene. The CDR3 coding sequence is TGCAGTGCTAGACAGGGGGCTCAGCCCCAGCATTTT. Its translation: CSARQGAQPQHF.

Ten or more counts support this clonotype. The CDR3, as DNA: TGTGCCAGCAGGAAACGCGAGCGCGGGGAGACCCAGTACTTC. It translates to CASRKRERGETQYF. V usage is TRBV6-1 and J usage is TRBJ2-5; perhaps TRBD2 as D (5 bases). The length of the CDR3 is 14 residues. Germline V gives CDR1 MNHNS, CDR2 SASEGT. Trimming took 6 bases from V and 5 from J, leaving 16 bases between them.

Ten or more counts support this clonotype. DNA for the CDR3: TGTGCCAGCAGCGGACTGATCGCAGGGGGCCACGAGCAGTACTTC. Residues: CASSGLIAGGHEQYF. The chain combines TRBV12-3 or TRBV12-4 with TRBJ2-7; 8 nucleotides align to TRBD1. The CDR3 sequence is 15 residues long. Trimming took 6 bases from V and 5 from J; bases not matched to a gene: 12.

At least ten counts were recorded for this clonotype. This rearrangement joins TRBV6-2 or TRBV6-3 to TRBJ1-5; maybe TRBD1 (6 bases). Per germline, CDR1 MNHEY and CDR2 SVGEGT. The CDR3 spans 14 residues. V was clipped by 9 bases and J by 2 bases, with 14 bases between them. In nucleotides, the CDR3 is TGTGCCAGTCCAGGGGTTATGGGCAATCAGCCCCAGCATTTT. Translation gives CASPGVMGNQPQHF.

This clonotype was recorded many times. The chain links TRBV2 to TRBJ2-7; D is ambiguous. The CDR3 is made up of 11 amino acids. Trimming took 6 bases from V and 10 from J, leaving 13 bases between them. Per germline, CDR1 SNHLY and CDR2 FYNNEI. Written as DNA, the CDR3 is TGTGCCAGCAGAGAGATGGCCGATCAGTACTTC. Translation: CASREMADQYF.

This clonotype was observed many times. The rearrangement uses TRBV20-1 and TRBJ2-7; 10 bases line up with TRBD2. Germline assignment: CDR1 DFQATT and CDR2 SNEGSKA (reference sequence). V shed 6 bases, J shed 2 bases, and the junction held 4 bases outside the gene matches. There are 13 residues in the CDR3. CDR3 nucleotide sequence: TGCAGTGCCGGTAGCGGGGGGACCTACGAGCAGTACTTC. Translated, it gives CSAGSGGTYEQYF.

This clonotype was detected ten times or more. The chain couples TRBV28 to TRBJ1-1; D unresolved. Germline assignment: CDR1 MDHEN and CDR2 SYDVKM. V was cut by 3 bases and J by 5 bases, with 13 bases left in between. The CDR3 has 14 residues. CDR3 sequence: CASSFVPLDTEAFF. The CDR3 bases are TGTGCCAGCAGTTTCGTCCCCCTCGATACTGAAGCTTTCTTT.

This clonotype came up many times. V gene TRBV18 combines with J gene TRBJ1-1; tentative D call: TRBD1 (5 bases). CDR3 length: 15 residues. In germline, CDR1 is KGHSH, CDR2 LQKENI. V shed 2 bases and J shed 1 base, with 11 bases lying between them. The CDR3 loop is CASSPLKGSNTEAFF. CDR3 nucleotides: TGTGCCAGCTCACCATTGAAGGGGTCGAACACTGAAGCTTTCTTT.

This clonotype has a count of ten or more. The CDR3 region has the DNA TGTGCCAGCAGCCCCCGGGACAGGGTTGGCGAAAAACTGTTTTTT. Its protein product is CASSPRDRVGEKLFF. This chain links TRBV2 with TRBJ1-4; 9 nucleotides agree with TRBD1. CDR3 length: 15 amino acids. V lost 6 bases and J lost 8; bases outside the gene matches: 10. The V gene's germline CDR1 is SNHLY and CDR2 FYNNEI.

This clonotype was observed a handful of times. The chain joins TRBV19 to TRBJ2-3; 8 bases match TRBD2. CDR1 LNHDA and CDR2 SQIVND come from the germline V gene (reference sequence). The CDR3 covers 16 residues. Trimming cost V 5 bases and J 1 base; bases outside gene matches: 8. For the CDR3, the DNA is TGTGCCAGTAGTCCCGGACTAGCCTCTGGCACAGATACGCAGTATTTT. It is translated as CASSPGLASGTDTQYF. Full variable domain (rest looked up from reference TRBV19 and TRBJ2-3): DGGITQSPKYLFRKEGQNVTLSCEQNLNHDAMYWYRQDPGQGLRLIYYSQIVNDFQKGDIAEGYSVSREKKESFPLTVTSAQKNPTAFYLCASSPGLASGTDTQYFGPGTRLTVL.

J is TRBJ1-6 and V is TRBV11-2; TRBD1 might be the D (6 bases). Germline V CDR1 and CDR2: SGHAT, FQNNGV. The CDR3 is 16 amino acids. The ends were cut back, 1 base at V and 6 bases at J, with 13 bases in the middle. CDR3 sequence (DNA): TGTGCCAGCAGCTTAGCGGACAGCCCCTTTAATTCACCCCTCCACTTT. Its protein product is CASSLADSPFNSPLHF.

The table lists this clonotype with many counts. The chain employs TRBV14 and TRBJ2-1; TRBD2 might be the D (6 bases). The length of the CDR3 is 15 residues. Trimming pared 3 bases from V and 2 bases from J, leaving 11 bases between. Germline values: CDR1 SGHDN, CDR2 FVKESK. In DNA, the CDR3 is TGTGCCAGCAGCCAGGGACTCCTAACCTACAATGAGCAGTTCTTC. It translates to CASSQGLLTYNEQFF. The entire variable domain, with the rest obtained from reference TRBV14 and TRBJ2-1, is as follows: EAGVTQFPSHSVIEKGQTVTLRCDPISGHDNLYWYRRVMGKEIKFLLHFVKESKQDESGMPNNRFLAERTGGTYSTLKVQPAELEDSGVYFCASSQGLLTYNEQFFGPGTRLTVL.

The chain employs TRBV5-6 and TRBJ2-5; D tentatively reads TRBD1 or TRBD2 (5 bases each). The CDR3 is 15 amino acids. The germline V gene encodes CDR1 SGHDT and CDR2 YYEEEE. With 5 bases removed from V and 5 bases from J, the gap between germline ends came to 19 bases. CDR3 region: CASSGHILWRETQYF. The CDR3 nucleotides are TGTGCCAGCAGTGGACACATCCTTTGGAGGGAGACCCAGTACTTC.

The genes are TRBV6-1 and TRBJ1-5; D gene unclear. CDR1 and CDR2 (germline): MNHNS, SASEGT. With 6 bases removed from V and 0 bases from J, the gap between germline ends came to 12 bases. The CDR3 sequence is 15 residues long. CDR3 nucleotide sequence: TGTGCCAGCAGGCCGACAACAAATAGCAATCAGCCCCAGCATTTT. It encodes CASRPTTNSNQPQHF.

The V and J genes are TRBV29-1 and TRBJ2-3, with TRBD2 matching 9 bases. The CDR3 is 17 residues long. CDR1 is SQVTM and CDR2 is ANQGSEA in the germline V gene. V was pared by 2 bases and J by 4 bases, with 13 bases of the junction left unmatched. The CDR3 DNA sequence: TGCAGCGTTGAAACGGGCGGGACTAGCTTCGGGGCAGATACGCAGTATTTT. As protein: CSVETGGTSFGADTQYF.

This clonotype has at least ten counts. One end of the junction varies from germline; a read error may be responsible. V and J are TRBV4-1 and TRBJ1-5; 7 bases match TRBD1. The CDR3 extends over 15 amino acids. Germline V gene sequence: CDR1 MGHRA, CDR2 YSYEKL. The CDR3 sequence is CASSQSGQVNRPQHF. The CDR3 coding sequence is TGCGCCAGCAGCCAATCCGGACAGGTAAATCGGCCCCAGCATTTT.

This clonotype has more than one count but fewer than ten. The V gene is TRBV12-3 or TRBV12-4, the J gene TRBJ2-2; D not certain. The CDR3 consists of 14 residues. V was pared by 1 base and J by 1 base, with 4 bases between. The CDR3 protein is CASSLVLNTGELFF. In DNA, the CDR3 is TGTGCCAGCAGTTTAGTGTTGAACACCGGGGAGCTGTTTTTT.

This clonotype was counted ten times or more. The J gene is TRBJ2-4, the V gene TRBV7-2; TRBD1 matches 9 bases. The CDR3 is made up of 16 amino acids. CDR1 is SGHTA and CDR2 is FQGNSA in the germline V gene. V dropped 1 base and J dropped 0; count of bases not matched to a gene: 1. CDR3 region: CASSLETGGAKNIQYF. In nucleotides, the CDR3 is TGTGCCAGCAGCTTAGAGACAGGGGGAGCCAAAAACATTCAGTACTTC.

This clonotype was seen at least ten times. This rearrangement joins TRBV5-1 to TRBJ2-3, with TRBD1 as a possible D gene (6 bases). The CDR3 has 16 residues. V was shortened by 2 bases and J by 2 bases, with 15 bases between the two germline ends. Germline V CDR1 and CDR2: SGHRS, YFSETQ. This CDR3 reads CASSLTIQGFTDTQYF. The DNA of the CDR3 is TGCGCCAGCAGCTTAACCATACAGGGCTTCACAGATACGCAGTATTTT.